The rows below give T cell receptor beta chains drawn from one sample of a study of T cell changes during pregnancy in multiple sclerosis. Clones were sequenced by immunoSEQ multiplex PCR, and TCRdb holds only the in-frame ones, with some missing. The sample contains 100,000 or so clones, 80% to 95% of which appear only once. Sequences were derived from peripheral blood, sampled after pregnancy. These receptor sequences come from a female donor with multiple sclerosis, enrolled in a pregnancy study. CDR3s include the opening cysteine and the closing phenylalanine or tryptophan. The D gene is left open where the match is weak. Size values are once, few and many counts, or a class for expanded clones, and some rows have none.

TRBJ2-3,NA,TRBV14,TRBD2,16,TGTGCCAGCAGCCCCCTTTTTCTCGCGGGGGGCGATACGCAGTATTTT,CASSPLFLAGGDTQYF
TRBJ2-2,NA,TRBV5-1,TRBD1,15,TGCGCCAGCAGCCTCATGACAGGGGGCTCCGGGGAGCTGTTTTTT,CASSLMTGGSGELFF
TRBJ2-1,NA,TRBV30,NA,12,TGTGCCTGGCGCCGGCAAGGCGCGGGGCAGTTCTTC,CAWRRQGAGQFF
TRBJ1-2,NA,TRBV13,NA,14,TGTGCCAGCAGCGGCTACAGGGATAACTATGGCTACACCTTC,CASSGYRDNYGYTF
TRBJ2-2,NA,TRBV6-1,TRBD1,16,TGTGCCAGCAGTGAAGCGCTCCGGACAGGCACCGGGGAGCTGTTTTTT,CASSEALRTGTGELFF
TRBJ2-7,NA,TRBV29-1,NA,13,TGCAGCGTCGACTGGACGAGGGTTTACGAGCAGTACTTC,CSVDWTRVYEQYF
TRBJ1-5,NA,TRBV29-1,TRBD1,14,TGCAGCGTTGTCGGGACAGGGAGCAATCAGCCCCAGCATTTT,CSVVGTGSNQPQHF
TRBJ1-6,NA,TRBV18,TRBD1,13,TGTGCCAGCTCACCGGGACAGAATTCACCCCTCCACTTT,CASSPGQNSPLHF
TRBJ2-1,NA,TRBV6-4,NA,14,TGTGCCAGCAGTGAGGAACTAGCCCACAATGAGCAGTTCTTC,CASSEELAHNEQFF
TRBJ1-2,once,TRBV19,NA,14,TGTGCCAGTAGTACCGCAGGGGTGTACTATGGCTACACCTTC,CASSTAGVYYGYTF
TRBJ1-6,NA,TRBV2,TRBD1,15,TGTGCCAGCACTGAGGGGGACAGGGAGAATTCACCCCTCCACTTT,CASTEGDRENSPLHF
TRBJ2-7,once,TRBV5-8,TRBD1,15,TGTGCCAGCAGCTTGACCGGGACAGGGGCCTACGAGCAGTACTTC,CASSLTGTGAYEQYF
TRBJ1-1,NA,TRBV9,TRBD1,15,TGTGCCAGCACTCGACAGGGGTACTGGAACACTGAAGCTTTCTTT,CASTRQGYWNTEAFF
TRBJ2-7,once,TRBV30,NA,14,TGTGCCTGGGCGCACTTGGGGGGGCCCGCGGAGCAGTACTTC,CAWAHLGGPAEQYF
TRBJ2-3,NA,TRBV5-4,NA,15,TGTGCCAGCAGCTGGGCGGGGATCGGCACAGATACGCAGTATTTT,CASSWAGIGTDTQYF
TRBJ1-1,NA,TRBV12-5,NA,15,TGTGCTAGTGGTTTGGTACCCAGGGCCCCCACTGAAGCTTTCTTT,CASGLVPRAPTEAFF
TRBJ1-2,NA,TRBV7-9,NA,15,TGTGCCAGCAGCTTGACAGGCGAACCTAACTATGGCTACACCTTC,CASSLTGEPNYGYTF
TRBJ1-6,NA,TRBV28,NA,13,TGTGCCAGCAACCCCCCTGGGGGGTCACCCCTCCACTTT,CASNPPGGSPLHF
TRBJ1-6,NA,TRBV19,NA,18,TGTGCCAGTAGTATGATGGGGATCTCTCAAGGAGGGTCTTCACCCCTCCACTTT,CASSMMGISQGGSSPLHF
TRBJ2-7,NA,TRBV11-2,TRBD1,15,TGTGCCAGCAGCAACGACAGGGGGCGATCCTACGAGCAGTACTTC,CASSNDRGRSYEQYF
TRBJ1-2,NA,TRBV7-8,TRBD1,13,TGTGCCAGCAGCTGGGACAGGGTAAAGGGCTACACCTTC,CASSWDRVKGYTF
TRBJ2-7,NA,TRBV19,TRBD1,14,TGTGCCAGTAGTATCTCCGGGACAGGGGGCGAGCAGTACTTC,CASSISGTGGEQYF
TRBJ2-7,NA,TRBV7-9,TRBD2,15,TGTGCCAGCAGCCCGCTGGCGGGGGAAGCCTACGAGCAGTACTTC,CASSPLAGEAYEQYF
TRBJ2-1,NA,TRBV30,NA,11,TGTGCCTGGAGTGCTCCCGATGAGCAGTTCTTC,CAWSAPDEQFF
TRBJ1-6,NA,TRBV7-9,NA,15,TGTGCCAGCAGCTTTTCCAGGGAGGGGCGTTCACCCCTCCACTTT,CASSFSREGRSPLHF
TRBJ1-2,once,TRBV6-1,NA,13,TGTGCCAGCAGTGCGGACGGGGGCTATGGCTACACCTTC,CASSADGGYGYTF
TRBJ2-7,NA,TRBV27,NA,14,TGTGCCAGCAGTTTAGGAGGGTACAGTTACGAGCAGTACTTC,CASSLGGYSYEQYF
TRBJ1-2,NA,TRBV5-4,TRBD1,15,TGTGCCAGCAGCTCCCGGGACAGGGATTTTTATGGCTACACCTTC,CASSSRDRDFYGYTF
TRBJ1-2,NA,TRBV7-8,NA,15,TGTGCCAGCAGCTTAGCCAGGGGCTTAAACTATGGCTACACCTTC,CASSLARGLNYGYTF
TRBJ1-4,NA,TRBV15,NA,16,TGTGCCACCAGCAGAGAAGGGAGGGGGACTAATGAAAAACTGTTTTTT,CATSREGRGTNEKLFF
TRBJ1-1,NA,TRBV2,NA,12,TGTGCCAGCATGGGGGGGCAAACTGAAGCTTTCTTT,CASMGGQTEAFF
TRBJ2-2,once,TRBV5-1,TRBD2,16,TGCGCCAGCAGCTTGGCTGAGCGGGGGAGCACCGGGGAGCTGTTTTTT,CASSLAERGSTGELFF
TRBJ1-3,NA,TRBV5-1,NA,15,TGCGCCAGCACAGACAGGTCCTTGGGTGGAAACACCATATATTTT,CASTDRSLGGNTIYF
TRBJ1-2,NA,TRBV19,TRBD1,16,TGTGCCAGTAGTACCTCCTCCCCCGGGACAGTCTATGGCTACACCTTC,CASSTSSPGTVYGYTF
TRBJ2-7,NA,TRBV4-1,TRBD1,15,TGCGCCAGCACCCAGGCGTGGGACAGACCCTACGAGCAGTACTTC,CASTQAWDRPYEQYF
TRBJ2-3,NA,TRBV13,NA,16,TGTGCCAGCAGCTTAGAAAGAGGATGGGGCACAGATACGCAGTATTTT,CASSLERGWGTDTQYF
TRBJ2-1,NA,TRBV5-8,NA,12,TGTGCCAGCAGCCCGTCCAGGGGTGAGCAGTTCTTC,CASSPSRGEQFF
TRBJ1-2,NA,TRBV9,NA,14,TGTGCCAGCAGCGGGCCCGGACAGAACTATGGCTACACCTTC,CASSGPGQNYGYTF
TRBJ2-3,NA,TRBV9,TRBD2,15,TGTGCCAGCAGCGCCGCGGGGGGCCTGACAGATACGCAGTATTTT,CASSAAGGLTDTQYF